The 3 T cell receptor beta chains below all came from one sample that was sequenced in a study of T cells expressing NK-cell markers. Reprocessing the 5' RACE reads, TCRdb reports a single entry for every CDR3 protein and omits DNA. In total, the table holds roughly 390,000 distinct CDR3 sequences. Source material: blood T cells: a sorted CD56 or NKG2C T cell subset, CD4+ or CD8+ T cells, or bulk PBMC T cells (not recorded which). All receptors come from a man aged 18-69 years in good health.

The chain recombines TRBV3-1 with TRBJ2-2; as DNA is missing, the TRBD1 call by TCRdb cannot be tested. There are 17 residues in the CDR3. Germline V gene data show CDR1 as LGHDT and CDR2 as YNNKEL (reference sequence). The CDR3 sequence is CASTRRAAPITTGELFF.

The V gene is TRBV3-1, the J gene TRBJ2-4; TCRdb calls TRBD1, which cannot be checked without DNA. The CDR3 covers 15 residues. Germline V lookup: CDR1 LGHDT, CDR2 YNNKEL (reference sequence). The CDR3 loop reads CASSLLRDRDNIQYF.

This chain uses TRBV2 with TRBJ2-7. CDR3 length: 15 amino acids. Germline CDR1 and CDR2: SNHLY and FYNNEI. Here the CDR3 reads CASSEFGQTKYEQYF.